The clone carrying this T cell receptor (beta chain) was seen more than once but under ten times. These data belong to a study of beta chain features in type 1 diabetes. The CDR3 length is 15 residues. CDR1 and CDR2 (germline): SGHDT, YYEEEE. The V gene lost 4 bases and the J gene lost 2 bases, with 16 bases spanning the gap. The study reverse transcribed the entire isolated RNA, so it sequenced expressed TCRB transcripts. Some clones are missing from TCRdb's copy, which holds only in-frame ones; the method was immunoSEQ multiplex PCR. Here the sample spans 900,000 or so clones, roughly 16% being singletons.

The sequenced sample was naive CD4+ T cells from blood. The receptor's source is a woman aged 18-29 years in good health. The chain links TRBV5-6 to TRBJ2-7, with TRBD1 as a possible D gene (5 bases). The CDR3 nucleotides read TGTGCCAGCAGCCCCAGGGCTTTTCGAGCCTACGAGCAGTACTTC. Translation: CASSPRAFRAYEQYF. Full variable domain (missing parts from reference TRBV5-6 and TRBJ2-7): DAGVTQSPTHLIKTRGQQVTLRCSPKSGHDTVSWYQQALGQGPQFIFQYYEEEERQRGNFPDRFSGHQFPNYSSELNVNALLLGDSALYLCASSPRAFRAYEQYFGPGTRLTVT.